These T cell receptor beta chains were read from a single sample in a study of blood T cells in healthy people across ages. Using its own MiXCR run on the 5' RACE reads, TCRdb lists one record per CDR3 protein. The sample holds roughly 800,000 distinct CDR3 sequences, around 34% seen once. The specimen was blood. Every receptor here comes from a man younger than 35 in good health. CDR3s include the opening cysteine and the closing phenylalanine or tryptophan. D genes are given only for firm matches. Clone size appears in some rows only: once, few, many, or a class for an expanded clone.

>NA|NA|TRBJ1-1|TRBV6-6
TGTGCCGCGCGGGGGGGGCAGGGCACTGAAGCTTTCTTT
CAARGGQGTEAFF
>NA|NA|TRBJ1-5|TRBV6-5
TGTGCCACCCGTCGGGCAGCAGGGCAGCCCCAGCATTTT
CATRRAAGQPQHF
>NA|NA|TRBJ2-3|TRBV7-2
TGTGCCAGCAGCTTACCCGCGGGTGGCACAGATACGCAGTATTTT
CASSLPAGGTDTQYF
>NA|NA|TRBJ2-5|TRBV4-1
TGCGCCAGCAGCCAACCCAACGGCTACCAAGAGACCCAGTACTTC
CASSQPNGYQETQYF
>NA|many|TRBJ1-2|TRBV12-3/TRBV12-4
TGTGCCAGCAGCCGCGCCCCCCGGCCCGGCTACACCTTC
CASSRAPRPGYTF
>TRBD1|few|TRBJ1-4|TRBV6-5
TGTGCCAGCAGTTACTCACGCTCGCAGGGGGCAGAAAAACTGTTTTTT
CASSYSRSQGAEKLFF
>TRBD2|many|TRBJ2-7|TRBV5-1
TGCGCCAGCAGCTTGACGGGGACTAGCTACTACGAGCAGTACTTC
CASSLTGTSYYEQYF
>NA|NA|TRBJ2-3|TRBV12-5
TGTGCTAGTTACAGGGTATCAACAGATACGCAGTATTTT
CASYRVSTDTQYF
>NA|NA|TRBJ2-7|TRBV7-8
TGTGCCAGCACGTTACCCCCGGGGACGACAAGAGTAGAGCAGTACTTC
CASTLPPGTTRVEQYF
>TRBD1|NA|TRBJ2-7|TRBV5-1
TGCGCCAGCAGCTCGAATGGTATTTCGGGACAGAACAATGAGCAGTACTTC
CASSSNGISGQNNEQYF
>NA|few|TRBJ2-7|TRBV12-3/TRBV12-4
TGTGCCAGCAGTGTATGGGGCAGGAACTACGAGCAGTACTTC
CASSVWGRNYEQYF